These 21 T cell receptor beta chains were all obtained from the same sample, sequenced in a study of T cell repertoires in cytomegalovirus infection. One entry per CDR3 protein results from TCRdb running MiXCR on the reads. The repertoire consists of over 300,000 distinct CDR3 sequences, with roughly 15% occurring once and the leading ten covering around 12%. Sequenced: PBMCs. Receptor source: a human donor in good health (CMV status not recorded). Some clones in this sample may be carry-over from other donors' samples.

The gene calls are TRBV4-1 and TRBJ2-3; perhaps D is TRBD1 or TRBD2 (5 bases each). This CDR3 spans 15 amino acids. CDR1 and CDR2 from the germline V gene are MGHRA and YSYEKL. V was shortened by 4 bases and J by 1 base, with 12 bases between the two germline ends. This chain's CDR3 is CASSREGPRTDTQYF. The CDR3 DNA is TGCGCCAGCAGCCGTGAGGGACCTCGCACAGATACGCAGTATTTT.

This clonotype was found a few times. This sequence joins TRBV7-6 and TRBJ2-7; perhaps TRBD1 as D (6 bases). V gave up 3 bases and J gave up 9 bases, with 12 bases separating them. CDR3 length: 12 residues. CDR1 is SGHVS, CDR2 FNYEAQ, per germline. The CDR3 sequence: CASSFWGQGQYF. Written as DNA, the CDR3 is TGTGCCAGCAGCTTCTGGGGGCAGGGGCAGTACTTC.

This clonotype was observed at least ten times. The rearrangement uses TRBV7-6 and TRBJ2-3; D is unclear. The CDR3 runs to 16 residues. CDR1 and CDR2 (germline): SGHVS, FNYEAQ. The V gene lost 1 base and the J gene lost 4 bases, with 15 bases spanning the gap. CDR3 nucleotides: TGTGCCAGCAGCTTAGGTAACAGCCCCAGCTCAGATACGCAGTATTTT. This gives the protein CASSLGNSPSSDTQYF.

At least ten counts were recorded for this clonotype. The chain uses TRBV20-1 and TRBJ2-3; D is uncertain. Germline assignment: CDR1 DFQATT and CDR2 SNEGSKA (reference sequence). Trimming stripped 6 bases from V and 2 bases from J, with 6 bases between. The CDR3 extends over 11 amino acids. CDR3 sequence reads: CSAMDTDTQYF. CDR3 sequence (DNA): TGCAGTGCCATGGACACAGATACGCAGTATTTT.

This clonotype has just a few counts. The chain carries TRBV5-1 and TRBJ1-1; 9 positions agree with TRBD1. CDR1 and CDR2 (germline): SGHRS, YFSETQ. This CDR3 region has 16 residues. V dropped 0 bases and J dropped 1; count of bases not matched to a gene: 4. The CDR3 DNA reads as TGCGCCAGCAGCTTGGGTATGGGACAGGGGAACACTGAAGCTTTCTTT. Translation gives CASSLGMGQGNTEAFF.

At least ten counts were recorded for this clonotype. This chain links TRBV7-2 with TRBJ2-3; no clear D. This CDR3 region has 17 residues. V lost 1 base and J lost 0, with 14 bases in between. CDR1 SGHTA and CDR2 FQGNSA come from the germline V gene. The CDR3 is CASSLGTSSYSTDTQYF. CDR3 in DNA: TGTGCCAGCAGCTTAGGGACGTCTTCCTATAGCACAGATACGCAGTATTTT.

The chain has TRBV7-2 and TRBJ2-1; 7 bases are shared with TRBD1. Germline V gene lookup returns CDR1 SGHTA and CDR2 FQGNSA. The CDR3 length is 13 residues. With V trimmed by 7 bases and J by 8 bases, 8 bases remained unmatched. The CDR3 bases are TGTGCCAGCAAATTTGAGGGGGCACATGAGCAGTTCTTC. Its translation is CASKFEGAHEQFF.

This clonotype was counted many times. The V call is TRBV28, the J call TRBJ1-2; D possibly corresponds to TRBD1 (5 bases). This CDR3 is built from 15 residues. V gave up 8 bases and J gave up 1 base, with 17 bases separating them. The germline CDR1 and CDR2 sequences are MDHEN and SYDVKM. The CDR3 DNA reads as TGTGCCAGCTATAACCGGGACTTACATAACTATGGCTACACCTTC. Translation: CASYNRDLHNYGYTF.

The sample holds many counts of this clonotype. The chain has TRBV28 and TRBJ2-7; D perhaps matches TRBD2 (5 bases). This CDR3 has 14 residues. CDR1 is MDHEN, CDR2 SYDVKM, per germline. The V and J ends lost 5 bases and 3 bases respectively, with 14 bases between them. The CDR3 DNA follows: TGTGCCAGCAGTGAAGGTCCAGGAGGCTACGAGCAGTACTTC. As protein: CASSEGPGGYEQYF.

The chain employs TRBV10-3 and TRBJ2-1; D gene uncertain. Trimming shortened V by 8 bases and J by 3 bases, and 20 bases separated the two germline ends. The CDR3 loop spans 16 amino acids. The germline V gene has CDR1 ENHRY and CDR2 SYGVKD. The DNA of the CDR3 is TGTGCCATCGGGCAGTGGGCCCTAAGCAACTACAATGAGCAGTTCTTC. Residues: CAIGQWALSNYNEQFF.

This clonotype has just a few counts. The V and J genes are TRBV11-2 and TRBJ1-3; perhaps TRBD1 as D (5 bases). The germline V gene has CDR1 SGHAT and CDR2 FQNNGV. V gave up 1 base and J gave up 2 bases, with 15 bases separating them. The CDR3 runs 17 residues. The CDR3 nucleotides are TGTGCCAGCAGCTTAGGGGCAGCAATGGGACCTGGAAACACCATATATTTT. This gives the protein CASSLGAAMGPGNTIYF.

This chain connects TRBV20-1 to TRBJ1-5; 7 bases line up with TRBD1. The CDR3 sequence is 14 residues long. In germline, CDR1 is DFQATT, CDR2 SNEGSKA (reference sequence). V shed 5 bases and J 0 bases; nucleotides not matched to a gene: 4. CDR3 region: CSAVQGNSNQPQHF. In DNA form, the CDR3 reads TGCAGTGCTGTACAGGGGAATAGCAATCAGCCCCAGCATTTT.

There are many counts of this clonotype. The CDR3 DNA is TGTGCCAGCAGCAGGGGTCGAGGCAATGAGCAGTTCTTC. It translates to CASSRGRGNEQFF. The gene calls are TRBV5-6 and TRBJ2-1, with D tentatively TRBD1 (5 bases). The CDR3 is 13 residues long. The germline V gene encodes CDR1 SGHDT and CDR2 YYEEEE. V lost 4 bases to trimming and J lost 6 bases, with 11 bases between them.

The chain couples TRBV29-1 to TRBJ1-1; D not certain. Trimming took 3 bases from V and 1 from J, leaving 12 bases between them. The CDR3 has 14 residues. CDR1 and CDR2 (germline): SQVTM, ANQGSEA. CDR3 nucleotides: TGCAGCGTTGAGGCAAGGCAGGCGAACACTGAAGCTTTCTTT. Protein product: CSVEARQANTEAFF.

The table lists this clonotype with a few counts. The CDR3 sequence is CATSDSRQGASTEAFF. The CDR3 region has the DNA TGTGCCACCAGTGATTCAAGACAGGGGGCGAGCACTGAAGCTTTCTTT. This sequence joins TRBV24-1 and TRBJ1-1; 10 bases are shared with TRBD1. Trimming cost V 2 bases and J 4 bases; bases outside gene matches: 6. Germline CDR1 reads KGHDR; CDR2 reads SFDVKD. The CDR3 is 16 amino acids.

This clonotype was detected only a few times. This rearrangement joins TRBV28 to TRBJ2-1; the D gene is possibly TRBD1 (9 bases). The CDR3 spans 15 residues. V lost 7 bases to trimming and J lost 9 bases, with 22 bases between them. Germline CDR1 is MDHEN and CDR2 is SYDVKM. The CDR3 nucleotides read TGTGCCAGCACATTAGCGGGACAGGGATGGGGTGAGCAGTTCTTC. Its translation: CASTLAGQGWGEQFF.

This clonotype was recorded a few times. CDR3 nucleotide sequence: TGTGCCAGCAGTGGACTAGCGGGTCTCCAAGAGACCCAGTACTTC. Protein sequence: CASSGLAGLQETQYF. V is TRBV2 and J is TRBJ2-5; TRBD2 agrees at 10 bases. This CDR3 has 15 residues. Germline V lookup: CDR1 SNHLY, CDR2 FYNNEI. Trimming at V came to 4 bases and at J to 1 base, leaving 3 bases not matched to a gene.

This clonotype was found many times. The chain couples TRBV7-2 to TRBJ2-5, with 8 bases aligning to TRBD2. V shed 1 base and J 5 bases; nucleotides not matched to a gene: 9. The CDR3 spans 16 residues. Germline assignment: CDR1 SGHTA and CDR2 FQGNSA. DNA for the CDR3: TGTGCCAGCAGCTTAGGGGAGACTAGCGTTTCGGAGACCCAGTACTTC. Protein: CASSLGETSVSETQYF.

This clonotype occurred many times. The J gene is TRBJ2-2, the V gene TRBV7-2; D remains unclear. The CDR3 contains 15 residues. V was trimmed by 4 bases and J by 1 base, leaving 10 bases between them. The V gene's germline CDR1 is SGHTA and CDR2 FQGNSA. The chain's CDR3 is CASSWGNVNTGELFF. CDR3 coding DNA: TGTGCCAGCAGCTGGGGAAATGTGAACACCGGGGAGCTGTTTTTT.

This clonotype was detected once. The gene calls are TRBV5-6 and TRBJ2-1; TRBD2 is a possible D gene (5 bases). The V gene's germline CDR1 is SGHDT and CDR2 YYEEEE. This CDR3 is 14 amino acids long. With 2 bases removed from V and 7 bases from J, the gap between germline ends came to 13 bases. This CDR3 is CASSLSWTLNEQFF. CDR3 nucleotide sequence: TGTGCCAGCAGCTTATCGTGGACTCTGAATGAGCAGTTCTTC.

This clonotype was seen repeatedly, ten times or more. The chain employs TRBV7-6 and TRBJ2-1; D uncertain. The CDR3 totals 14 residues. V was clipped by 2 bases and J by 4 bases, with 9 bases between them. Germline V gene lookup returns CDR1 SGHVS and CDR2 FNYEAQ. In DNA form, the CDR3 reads TGTGCCAGCAGCTTATCCCCCTCTTACAATGAGCAGTTCTTC. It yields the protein CASSLSPSYNEQFF.